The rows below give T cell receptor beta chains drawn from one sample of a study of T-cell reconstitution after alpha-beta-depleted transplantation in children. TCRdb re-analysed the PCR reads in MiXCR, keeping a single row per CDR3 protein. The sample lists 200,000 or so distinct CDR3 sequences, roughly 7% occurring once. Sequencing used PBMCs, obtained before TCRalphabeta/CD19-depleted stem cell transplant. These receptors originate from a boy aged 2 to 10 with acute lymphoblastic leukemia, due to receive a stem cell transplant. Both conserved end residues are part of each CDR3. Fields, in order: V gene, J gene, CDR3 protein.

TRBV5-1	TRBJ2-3	CASSYTGLAGVGADTQYF
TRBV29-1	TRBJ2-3	CSADPQGAAHTQYF
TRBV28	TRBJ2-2	CASSLPRLAGRTGELFF
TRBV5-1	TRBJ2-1	CATSSGRDYNEQFF
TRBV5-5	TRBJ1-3	CASSLPDRSNSGNTIYF
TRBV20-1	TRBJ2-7	CSALSFTIQGSRTDQYF
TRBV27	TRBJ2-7	CASSLLRGGDYEQYF
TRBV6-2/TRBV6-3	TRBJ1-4	CASSYDRGADEKLFF
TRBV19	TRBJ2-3	CASSMLDTQYF
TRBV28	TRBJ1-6	CASSLWVREDHSPLHF
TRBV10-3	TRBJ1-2	CAILDPGVAGYTF
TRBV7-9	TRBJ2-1	CASSLLAEISNEQFF
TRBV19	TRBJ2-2	CASSITGDHGELFF
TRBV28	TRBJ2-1	CASSWGEGRTYNEQFF
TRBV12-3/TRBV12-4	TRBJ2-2	CASSGVSGSNTGELFF
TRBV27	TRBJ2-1	CASSLLAGVDNEQFF
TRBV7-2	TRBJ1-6	CASSFGQGGSPLHF
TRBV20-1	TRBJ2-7	CSARLSGGSGEQYF
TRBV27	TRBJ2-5	CASSQNHPGGPETQYF
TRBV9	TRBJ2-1	CASSLGRGGNPYNEQFF
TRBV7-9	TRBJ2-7	CASSLSRTGGEQYF
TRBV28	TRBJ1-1	CASIPGPNWDTEAFF
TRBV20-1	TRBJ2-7	CSANNREFSYEQYF
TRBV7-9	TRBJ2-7	CASSFLGETYEQYF
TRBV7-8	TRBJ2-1	CASSQRASSYNEQFF
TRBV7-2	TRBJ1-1	CASSQSGGTEAFF